This TCR beta chain was sequenced in a study of cytomegalovirus exposure and HLA in healthy donors. In this sample, this clone turned up a few times. Its target is not known. 60 Vbeta and 13 Jbeta primers were used in PCR. The table came from immunoSEQ multiplex PCR; TCRdb's copy has only in-frame clones and leaves some out. The data contain 140,000 or so clones, about 75% of them singletons. The CDR3 has 14 residues. V gave up 7 bases and J gave up 4 bases; unmatched junction bases: 9. Germline-derived CDR1 and CDR2 are MNHEY and SVGAGI. The study's findings and limits: When a later analysis compared HLA-associated TCR beta chains with equally common others, the HLA-associated chains turned out to be more clonally expanded and to have lower generation probabilities. When analyzed later, a missense DCLRE1C variant was found to be linked to TCR beta V- and J-gene trimming.

The TCR sequence derives from a woman under 40 in good health and CMV-seronegative. The V and J genes are TRBV6-5 and TRBJ1-2; 7 nucleotides match TRBD1. Sequenced material: PBMCs. The CDR3 nucleotides are TGTGCCAGCATCTTGGACAGGCTATTCTATGGCTACACCTTC. It is translated as CASILDRLFYGYTF.